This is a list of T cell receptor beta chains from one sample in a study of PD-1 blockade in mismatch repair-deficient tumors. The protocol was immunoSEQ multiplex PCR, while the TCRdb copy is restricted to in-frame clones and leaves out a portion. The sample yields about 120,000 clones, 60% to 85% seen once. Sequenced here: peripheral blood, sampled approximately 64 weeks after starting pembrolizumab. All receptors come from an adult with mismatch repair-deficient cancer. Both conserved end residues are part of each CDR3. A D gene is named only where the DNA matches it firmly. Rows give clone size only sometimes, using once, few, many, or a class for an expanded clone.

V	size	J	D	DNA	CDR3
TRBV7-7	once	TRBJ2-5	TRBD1	TGTGCTAGCAGCTTACTTCCAATTGGACAGGGGGTTCAAGAGACCCAGTACTTC	CASSLLPIGQGVQETQYF
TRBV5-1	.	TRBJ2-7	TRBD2	TGCGCCAGCAGCCCGGAATGGGGGGGGTACGAGCAGTACTTC	CASSPEWGGYEQYF
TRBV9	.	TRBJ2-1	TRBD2	TGTGCCAGCAGCCTAGCGGACTACAATGAGCAGTTCTTC	CASSLADYNEQFF
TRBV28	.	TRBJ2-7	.	TGTGCCAGCAGTTCGACAGTTAACTACGAGCAGTACTTC	CASSSTVNYEQYF
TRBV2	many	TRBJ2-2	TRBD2	TGTGCCAGCAGTTTGACTAGCGGGAGAGGTACCGGGGAGCTGTTTTTT	CASSLTSGRGTGELFF
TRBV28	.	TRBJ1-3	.	TGTGCCAGCAGTCCTCTAGACCCGTTCTCTGGAAACACCATATATTTT	CASSPLDPFSGNTIYF
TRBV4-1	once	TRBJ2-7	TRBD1	TGCGCCAGCAGCCGGACAGGGGCGTCTTCCGAGCAGTACTTC	CASSRTGASSEQYF
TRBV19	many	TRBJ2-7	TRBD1	TGTGCCAGTAGTATAGTGGACAGGACCTACGAGCAGTACTTC	CASSIVDRTYEQYF
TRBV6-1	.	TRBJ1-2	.	TGTGCCAGCAGTGAACTAGGAGTGGACCTTTATGGCTACACCTTC	CASSELGVDLYGYTF
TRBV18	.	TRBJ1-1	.	TGTGCCAGCTCACCAAGGGACGGTGGCACTGAAGCTTTCTTT	CASSPRDGGTEAFF
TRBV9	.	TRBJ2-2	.	TGTGCCAGCAGCGTCCAGGGGTCTGACACCGGGGAGCTGTTTTTT	CASSVQGSDTGELFF
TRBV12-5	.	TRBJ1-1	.	TGTGCTAGTGGTTTGGGTCTCCACACTGAAGCTTTCTTT	CASGLGLHTEAFF
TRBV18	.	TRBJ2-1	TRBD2	TGTGCCAGCTCACCACCGGGACTAGCGGGAGGACTTAACAATGAGCAGTTCTTC	CASSPPGLAGGLNNEQFF
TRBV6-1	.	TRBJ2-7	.	TGTGCCAGCAGAGGGCTAGCTCAGACCTACGAGCAGTACTTC	CASRGLAQTYEQYF
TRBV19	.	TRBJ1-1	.	TGTGCCAGTAGTATAAGCGCCGGAAGTGAAGCTTTCTTT	CASSISAGSEAFF
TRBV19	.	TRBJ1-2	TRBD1	TGTGCCAGTACTCGGACAGGGGGCAGCTATGGCTACACCTTC	CASTRTGGSYGYTF
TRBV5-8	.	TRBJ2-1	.	TGTGCCAGCACCCCTGGTGGGGGCCGAAATGAGCAGTTCTTC	CASTPGGGRNEQFF
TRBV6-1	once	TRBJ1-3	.	TGTGCCAGCAGTGAAAGAGTGAGTTCTGGAAACACCATATATTTT	CASSERVSSGNTIYF
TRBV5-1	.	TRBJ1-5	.	TGTGCCAGCAGCTTGCATCCGGGACCTCAGCATTTT	CASSLHPGPQHF
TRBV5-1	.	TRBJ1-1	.	TGCGCCAGCCGGGCAGGGGCTACTGAAGCTTTCTTT	CASRAGATEAFF
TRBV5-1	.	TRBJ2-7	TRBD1	TGCGCCAGCAGCTATTCCGGGACAGGGGAATACGAGCAGTACTTC	CASSYSGTGEYEQYF
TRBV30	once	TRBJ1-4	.	TGTGCCTGGATGGGGGCAACTAATGAAAAACTGTTTTTT	CAWMGATNEKLFF
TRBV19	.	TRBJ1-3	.	TGTGCCAGTAGTGGACAGCCTTTCTCTGGAAACACCATATATTTT	CASSGQPFSGNTIYF